This is a list of T cell receptor beta chains from one sample in a study of post-analysis software for immune sequencing data. TCRdb reprocessed the PCR reads via MiXCR and lists one record per CDR3 protein. The sample carries some 890,000 distinct CDR3 sequences, around 50% recorded once. Sequenced: blood. The receptor set was obtained from a girl aged 10 to 17 with multiple sclerosis. Both conserved end residues are part of each CDR3. The order of the fields is J gene, D gene, V gene, clone size, CDR3 protein, CDR3 DNA. D genes are given only for firm matches. Expanded clones get a size class; other rows say once, few or many, or leave the size out.

>TRBJ1-5|NA|TRBV6-2/TRBV6-3|NA
CASIFSGTANQPQHF
TGTGCCAGCATTTTCTCGGGAACGGCTAATCAGCCCCAGCATTTT
>TRBJ2-7|TRBD2|TRBV20-1|NA
CSARDAQRDGYEQYF
TGCAGTGCTAGAGATGCCCAGCGGGACGGTTACGAGCAGTACTTC
>TRBJ1-5|TRBD1|TRBV10-3|once
CAISAHSGTGNQPQHF
TGTGCCATCAGCGCTCATTCCGGGACAGGTAATCAGCCCCAGCATTTT
>TRBJ1-1|TRBD1|TRBV20-1|NA
CSALNRRGGAVKPEAFF
TGCAGTGCTCTGAACCGGAGAGGGGGCGCGGTGAAACCCGAAGCTTTCTTT
>TRBJ2-1|TRBD2|TRBV7-6|NA
CASSLSVSGSSYNEQFF
TGTGCCAGCAGCTTATCGGTAAGCGGGAGCTCCTACAATGAGCAGTTCTTC
>TRBJ2-7|NA|TRBV6-5|NA
CASSKGGTWSFYEQYF
TGTGCCAGCAGCAAGGGCGGGACTTGGAGTTTCTACGAGCAGTACTTC
>TRBJ1-2|NA|TRBV11-2|NA
CASSSRIGGYTF
TGTGCCAGCAGCTCCCGGATAGGTGGCTACACCTTC
>TRBJ2-1|TRBD2|TRBV6-1|NA
CASIPQVAGNLYNEQFF
TGTGCCAGCATCCCTCAGGTAGCGGGGAACCTTTACAATGAGCAGTTCTTC
>TRBJ2-7|NA|TRBV7-8|NA
CASSSSTVISYEQYF
TGTGCCAGCAGCTCGTCGACAGTAATCTCCTACGAGCAGTACTTC
>TRBJ1-6|NA|TRBV3-1|NA
CASSQVDYNSPLHF
TGTGCCAGCAGCCAAGTCGACTATAATTCACCCCTCCACTTT
>TRBJ1-2|NA|TRBV12-3/TRBV12-4|NA
CASSPLGRGAGYGYTF
TGTGCCAGCAGTCCCCTAGGGCGGGGCGCGGGCTATGGCTACACCTTC
>TRBJ2-1|NA|TRBV2|NA
CASSVVTGGYNEQFF
TGTGCCAGCAGTGTCGTGACTGGCGGATACAATGAGCAGTTCTTC
>TRBJ2-3|NA|TRBV20-1|NA
CRGGDRDTQYF
TGCAGGGGTGGGGACCGGGATACGCAGTATTTT
>TRBJ2-7|NA|TRBV7-2|NA
CASSQTADYEQYF
TGTGCCAGCAGCCAAACAGCTGATTACGAGCAGTACTTC